This TCR beta chain was sequenced during a study of CD8 T cell repertoires and HIV-1 epitope variants. Points from the study as a whole: No clonotypes responded to the TAALDMSHF plasma variant; about five recognized KF9, one HW9.

Turning to this clone: Its target is not known.

Looked up from germline, CDR1 is SGHRS and CDR2 is YFSETQ. The CDR3 sequence is 14 residues long. V was clipped by 3 bases and J by 3 bases, with 12 bases between them. Repertoires were generated with immunoSEQ multiplex PCR, while TCRdb's copy carries only in-frame clones and drops some. In the table there are around 5,200 clones, around 68% of which are singletons. The origin of this receptor is a male donor with HIV. This chain joins TRBV5-1 and TRBJ1-2, with D possibly matching TRBD1 (5 bases). The source material was cultured CD8+ T cells derived from PBMCs. This CDR3 is CASSWEQDDYGYTF. Written as DNA, the CDR3 is TGCGCCAGCAGCTGGGAACAGGACGACTATGGCTACACCTTC.